Each of the 26 T cell receptor beta chains below was sequenced from the same sample in a study of T cell responses to AZD1222 COVID-19 vaccine. Sequenced by immunoSEQ multiplex PCR; TCRdb stores in-frame clones only, minus some. The sample records about 140,000 clones, about 89% being singletons. This sample comprised peripheral blood, obtained on day 0 of AZD1222 vaccination. The receptors derive from an adult in good health.

The chain links TRBV2 to TRBJ1-6; D is unresolved. The V gene's germline CDR1 is SNHLY and CDR2 FYNNEI. The V end lost 3 bases, the J end lost 7 bases, and 10 bases lay between the germline ends. The CDR3 length is 14 residues. This CDR3 is CASSDRVRNSPLHF. CDR3 in DNA: TGTGCCAGCAGTGACCGGGTTAGGAATTCACCCCTCCACTTT.

In this sample, this clone turned up once. V gene TRBV6-5 combines with J gene TRBJ1-5; 7 positions agree with TRBD1. This CDR3 contains 15 residues. Germline V gene sequence: CDR1 MNHEY, CDR2 SVGAGI. Germline trimming cut 5 bases from V and 0 bases from J; bases unmatched to any gene: 4. The DNA for the CDR3 is TGTGCCAGCAGTCGGGACAGCTTTAGCAATCAGCCCCAGCATTTT. Protein: CASSRDSFSNQPQHF.

Comments on this clone: The limits of the CDR3 on the DNA are not certain, so only TCRdb's listed CDR3 is given. The chain combines TRBV6-2 or TRBV6-3 with TRBJ1-4. Germline CDR1 reads MNHEY; CDR2 reads SVGEGT. The CDR3 contains 15 residues when both ends are counted. The CDR3 here is CASSSSGGPNEKLFF.

This sequence joins TRBV18 and TRBJ1-1; D is unclear. The CDR3 extends over 13 amino acids. CDR1 and CDR2 from the germline V gene are KGHSH and LQKENI. The V end was cut by 3 bases, the J end by 1 base, with 6 bases between. The CDR3: CASSPSKNTEAFF. CDR3 bases: TGTGCCAGCTCACCTTCCAAGAACACTGAAGCTTTCTTT.

The CDR3 sequence is CASSDQGGRQPQHF. The CDR3 DNA follows: TGTGCCAGCAGTGATCAGGGTGGGCGGCAGCCCCAGCATTTT. The rearrangement links TRBV6-1 to TRBJ1-5; maybe TRBD1 (5 bases). Per the germline V gene, CDR1 is MNHNS and CDR2 is SASEGT. This CDR3 has 14 amino acids. Trimming cost V 3 bases and J 7 bases, with 13 bases left between them.

CDR3 protein: CASSLAGWGHGYTF. CDR3 nucleotides: TGTGCCAGCAGCTTAGCGGGGTGGGGCCATGGCTACACCTTC. V and J are TRBV7-2 and TRBJ1-2; TRBD1 is a possible D gene (5 bases). The germline V gene has CDR1 SGHTA and CDR2 FQGNSA. The CDR3 spans 14 residues. The V and J ends lost 0 bases and 6 bases respectively, with 11 bases between them. Supplemented by reference TRBV7-2 and TRBJ1-2, the full variable domain reads GAGVSQSPSNKVTEKGKDVELRCDPISGHTALYWYRQSLGQGLEFLIYFQGNSAPDKSGLPSDRFSAERTGGSVSTLTIQRTQQEDSAVYLCASSLAGWGHGYTFGSGTRLTVV.

This clone was observed a few times. The CDR3 loop reads CASSMVYNEQFF. CDR3 DNA sequence: TGTGCCAGCAGTATGGTCTACAATGAGCAGTTCTTC. The chain is built from TRBV12-3 or TRBV12-4 and TRBJ2-1; unclear D gene. The CDR3 extends over 12 amino acids. With 5 bases removed from V and 3 bases from J, the gap between germline ends came to 5 bases.

The chain has TRBV2 and TRBJ1-5, with TRBD1 identical over 9 bases. There are 14 residues in the CDR3. V shed 6 bases and J 7 bases; nucleotides not matched to a gene: 7. CDR1 and CDR2 (germline): SNHLY, FYNNEI. CDR3 nucleotides: TGTGCCAGCAGGGGGGGACAGGGTCACCAGCCCCAGCATTTT. Translating gives CASRGGQGHQPQHF.

The genes are TRBV27 and TRBJ2-2; 9 bases are a match to TRBD1. This CDR3 has 15 amino acids. The ends lost 3 bases at V and 2 bases at J; junction bases unmatched: 1. CDR1 and CDR2 from the germline V gene are MNHEY and SMNVEV (reference sequence). CDR3 DNA sequence: TGTGCCAGCAGTTTGGGACAGGGTAACACCGGGGAGCTGTTTTTT. This translates into CASSLGQGNTGELFF.

V is TRBV19 and J is TRBJ1-4, with 7 bases that match TRBD1. The V gene's germline CDR1 is LNHDA and CDR2 SQIVND (reference sequence). The CDR3 loop spans 13 amino acids. V was pared by 6 bases and J by 3 bases, with 1 base of the junction left unmatched. The CDR3 is CASRGQPNEKLFF. DNA of the CDR3: TGTGCCAGTAGGGGACAGCCTAATGAAAAACTGTTTTTT.

The V and J genes are TRBV5-4 and TRBJ2-7; 15 bases fit TRBD2. V lost 4 bases and J lost 2; bases outside the gene matches: 7. This CDR3 has 17 residues. Germline V lookup: CDR1 SGHNT, CDR2 YYREEE (reference sequence). CDR3 DNA: TGTGCCAGCAGCCCGGGACTAGCGGGGGGTCCTCCCTACGAGCAGTACTTC. Translating gives CASSPGLAGGPPYEQYF.

This clone occurred a few times. V is TRBV5-4 and J is TRBJ2-1, with 11 bases fitting TRBD2. The CDR3 is made up of 15 amino acids. Germline V gene lookup returns CDR1 SGHNT and CDR2 YYREEE (reference sequence). V dropped 3 bases and J dropped 6; count of bases not matched to a gene: 5. This chain's CDR3 is CASSSGLAGINEQFF. Here the CDR3 DNA reads TGTGCCAGCAGCTCCGGACTAGCGGGTATCAATGAGCAGTTCTTC. Filled out from reference TRBV5-4 and TRBJ2-1, the complete variable domain reads ETGVTQSPTHLIKTRGQQVTLRCSSQSGHNTVSWYQQALGQGPQFIFQYYREEENGRGNFPPRFSGLQFPNYSSELNVNALELDDSALYLCASSSGLAGINEQFFGPGTRLTVL.

The chain has TRBV6-5 and TRBJ1-2; unclear D gene. Deletions cut 0 bases from V and 3 bases from J, with 8 bases between. CDR1 is MNHEY, CDR2 SVGAGI, per germline. The CDR3 is 14 residues long. CDR3 bases: TGTGCCAGCAGTTACTCGCCAGGAGACTATGGCTACACCTTC. Protein product: CASSYSPGDYGYTF.

The chain links TRBV27 to TRBJ2-7; 16 bases are shared with TRBD2. CDR1 MNHEY and CDR2 SMNVEV come from the germline V gene (reference sequence). V lost 5 bases, J lost 4 bases, and 2 bases stayed unmatched. This CDR3 has 15 amino acids. CDR3: CASSPGLAGGYEQYF. Written as DNA, the CDR3 is TGTGCCAGCAGTCCGGGACTAGCGGGAGGGTACGAGCAGTACTTC.

V gene TRBV6-5 combines with J gene TRBJ1-5; 9 nucleotides agree with TRBD1. V was clipped by 6 bases and J by 6 bases; unmatched bases: 6. CDR3 length: 14 residues. The V gene's germline CDR1 is MNHEY and CDR2 SVGAGI. CDR3 sequence: CASRGQGETQPQHF. The CDR3 nucleotides are TGTGCCAGCAGGGGACAGGGAGAAACTCAGCCCCAGCATTTT.

The chain uses TRBV14 and TRBJ2-7, with 10 positions matching TRBD2. Germline assignment: CDR1 SGHDN and CDR2 FVKESK. The V and J ends lost 2 bases and 3 bases, in that order; junction bases with no gene match: 10. This CDR3 region has 17 residues. The CDR3 DNA reads as TGTGCCAGCAGCCAAAAGCCGGGACTAGCGTTCCGCTACGAGCAGTACTTC. Its protein product is CASSQKPGLAFRYEQYF.

The chain links TRBV2 to TRBJ1-4, with D hard to call. V was cut by 2 bases and J by 7 bases, with 11 bases left in between. Germline V CDR1 and CDR2: SNHLY, FYNNEI. This CDR3 is built from 14 residues. CDR3 bases: TGTGCCAGCAGTGAATCGGCAGTCGGTGAAAAACTGTTTTTT. It codes for CASSESAVGEKLFF.

This chain links TRBV29-1 with TRBJ2-1, with 7 bases lining up with TRBD1. V was clipped by 7 bases and J by 8 bases; unmatched bases: 14. The CDR3 length is 14 residues. CDR1 is SQVTM, CDR2 ANQGSEA, per germline. CDR3 protein: CSGSGRQGFDEQFF. The CDR3 nucleotides are TGCAGCGGATCCGGTAGACAGGGCTTTGATGAGCAGTTCTTC.

V gene TRBV27 combines with J gene TRBJ2-2; D unresolved. V was pared by 0 bases and J by 2 bases, with 4 bases between. The germline V gene has CDR1 MNHEY and CDR2 SMNVEV (reference sequence). CDR3 size: 14 residues. For the CDR3, the DNA is TGTGCCAGCAGTTTATCACTAAACACCGGGGAGCTGTTTTTT. Translated: CASSLSLNTGELFF.

This chain connects TRBV6-5 to TRBJ2-3, with 7 positions matching TRBD1. Germline V gene sequence: CDR1 MNHEY, CDR2 SVGAGI. The CDR3 is 15 amino acids. V was pared by 11 bases and J by 2 bases, with 13 bases of the junction left unmatched. CDR3 DNA sequence: TGTGCCGTTGCGGACAGGAAAGGGATCACAGATACGCAGTATTTT. As protein: CAVADRKGITDTQYF.

In this sample, this clone turned up once. This sequence joins TRBV5-1 and TRBJ2-7; 12 nucleotides align to TRBD1. V was pared by 5 bases and J by 5 bases, with 8 bases of the junction left unmatched. Germline values: CDR1 SGHRS, CDR2 YFSETQ. The CDR3 sequence is 15 residues long. The CDR3 DNA reads as TGCGCCAGCAGGGGGACAGGGGGCCCCTCGGACGAGCAGTACTTC. As protein: CASRGTGGPSDEQYF.

The chain couples TRBV6-2 or TRBV6-3 to TRBJ1-6, with a tentative D call TRBD1 (5 bases). CDR3 length: 17 residues. Germline lookup yields CDR1 MNHEY and CDR2 SVGEGT. The ends were cut back, 2 bases at V and 0 bases at J, with 11 bases in the middle. As DNA, the CDR3 is TGTGCCAGCAGTTACCGACAGCCCAGCTCCTATAATTCACCCCTCCACTTT. Translating gives CASSYRQPSSYNSPLHF.

This chain connects TRBV28 to TRBJ1-3; D is uncertain. This CDR3 contains 13 residues. V was clipped by 3 bases and J by 7 bases, with 10 bases between them. The V gene's germline CDR1 is MDHEN and CDR2 SYDVKM. This chain's CDR3 is CASSLGSRNTIYF. The CDR3, as DNA: TGTGCCAGCAGTTTGGGCAGCCGGAACACCATATATTTT. The full variable domain, its missing parts supplied by reference TRBV28 and TRBJ1-3, is DVKVTQSSRYLVKRTGEKVFLECVQDMDHENMFWYRQDPGLGLRLIYFSYDVKMKEKGDIPEGYSVSREKKERFSLILESASTNQTSMYLCASSLGSRNTIYFGEGSWLTVV.

The rearrangement joins TRBV2 to TRBJ2-1; 7 bases fit TRBD2. V shed 6 bases, J shed 0 bases, and the junction held 8 bases outside the gene matches. The CDR3 consists of 16 residues. Germline values: CDR1 SNHLY, CDR2 FYNNEI. The CDR3 sequence: CASRRVAGSSYNEQFF. The CDR3 region has the DNA TGTGCCAGCAGGAGGGTAGCGGGCAGCTCCTACAATGAGCAGTTCTTC.

The DNA of the CDR3 is TGTGCCAGCAGATACGGGCTTCAGCAGTTCTTC. The encoded protein is CASRYGLQQFF. J is TRBJ2-1 and V is TRBV12-3 or TRBV12-4; D gene uncertain. The CDR3 contains 11 residues. Trimming removed 6 bases from V and 11 bases from J, with 11 bases in between.

This chain uses TRBV28 with TRBJ2-7; 12 bases map to TRBD2. With 5 bases clipped from V and 0 bases from J, the junction kept 8 bases outside the gene matches. The length of the CDR3 is 17 residues. Germline V gene lookup returns CDR1 MDHEN and CDR2 SYDVKM. CDR3 DNA: TGTGCCAGCAGTACTCAAACTAGCGGGAGGTACTCCTACGAGCAGTACTTC. This codes for CASSTQTSGRYSYEQYF.